The table lists the clone carrying this TCR beta chain with many counts. This entry is derived from a study of radiotherapy plus CTLA-4 blockade in lung cancer. The study gave focal radiation plus ipilimumab CTLA-4 blockade to patients with chemo-refractory metastatic non-small-cell lung cancer. CDR1 and CDR2 (germline): SEHNR, FQNEAQ (reference sequence). The CDR3 extends over 14 amino acids. V lost 0 bases, J lost 1 base, and 6 bases lay in between. Here immunoSEQ multiplex PCR was the method, and the copy in TCRdb shows in-frame clones only, minus some. Of about 59,000 clones in the sample, around 74% were seen once.

This material consisted of peripheral blood, taken from a patient treated with radiotherapy plus ipilimumab. This clonotype originated in a human donor with non-small cell lung cancer whose response to radiotherapy plus ipilimumab could not be evaluated. This rearrangement joins TRBV7-9 to TRBJ1-1, with no clear D. The CDR3 bases are TGTGCCAGCAGCTTAGCAGGCGGGAACACTGAAGCTTTCTTT. Protein product: CASSLAGGNTEAFF. Variable domain in full (rest from reference TRBV7-9 and TRBJ1-1): DTGVSQNPRHKITKRGQNVTFRCDPISEHNRLYWYRQTLGQGPEFLTYFQNEAQLEKSRLLSDRFSAERPKGSFSTLEIQRTEQGDSAMYLCASSLAGGNTEAFFGQGTRLTVV.